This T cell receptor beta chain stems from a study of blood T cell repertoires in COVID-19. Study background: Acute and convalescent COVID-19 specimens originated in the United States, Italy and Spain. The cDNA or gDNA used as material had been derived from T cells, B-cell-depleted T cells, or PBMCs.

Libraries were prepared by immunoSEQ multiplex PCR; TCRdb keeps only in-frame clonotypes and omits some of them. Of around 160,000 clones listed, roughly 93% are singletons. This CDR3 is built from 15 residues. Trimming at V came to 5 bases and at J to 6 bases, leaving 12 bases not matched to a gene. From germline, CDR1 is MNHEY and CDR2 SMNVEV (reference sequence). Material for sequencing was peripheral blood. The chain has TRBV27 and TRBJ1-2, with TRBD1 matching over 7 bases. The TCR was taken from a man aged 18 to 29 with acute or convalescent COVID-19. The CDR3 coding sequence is TGTGCCAGCAGTCCATACCCTGACAGGGCGAATGGCTACACCTTC. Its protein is CASSPYPDRANGYTF.